This T cell receptor (beta chain) was profiled in a study of cytomegalovirus exposure and HLA in healthy donors (dated by TCRdb to the late 2010s). Study-wide context: An earlier analysis of 587 of the donors reported about 250 Gb of sequence data and roughly 110 million unique TCR beta sequences from some 180 million T cells. In a later analysis, previously published TCR beta repertoires from roughly 710 donors were re-analyzed and high-resolution HLA genotyping was added so that TCR occurrence patterns could be studied. Class I and class II HLA loci were covered by the typing at four-digit resolution. Alongside the repertoire data, information on donor age, sex, ethnicity and CMV serostatus was compiled. A later genetic analysis used genome-wide SNP genotypes for 398 of the 666 donors, treating that subset as a discovery cohort. To decide whether each TCR beta V gene segment behaved as functional or pseudogenic, an earlier analysis of some 600 of the donors relied on high-throughput TCR beta sequencing. The study combined high-throughput TCR immunosequencing, statistical association of individual TCRs with disease status, and machine learning to predict cytomegalovirus infection status. Of the approximately 400 genotyped donors, more than 75% were placed in the genetic ancestry cluster associated with self-reported Caucasian donors. The study used immunosequencing to profile the T cell repertoires of under 700 subjects and linked those repertoires to cytomegalovirus serostatus. An early release covering 550 to 700 HLA-typed donors comprised about 300 gigabases of sequencing data and 85 million or so unique TCR sequences. In addition to the first cohort of 666 subjects, a separate validation cohort of 130 or so different subjects was used. The aim of the study was to test whether cataloging public T cell receptors could identify signatures of past pathogen exposure. Typing coverage differed by locus: A, B, C, DRB1 and DQB1 were typed in roughly 629-630 donors, DQA1 in approximately 520, DPA1 in some 600, and DPB1 in 472. Roughly 5 DR-DQ haplotypes were treated as single units for association and clustering because of strong linkage in the cohort. Rather than using new phenotypic data, the later analysis identified candidate immune exposures from TCR beta sequences and from how often those sequences occurred across donors. Across around 400 genotyped donors of the cohort, an average of approximately 220,000 unique TCR beta nucleotide sequences per donor were sequenced, and approximately 17% of those sequences were non-productive. Every repertoire in the discovery cohort had been generated on one and the same sequencing platform.

The library was prepared using the immunoSEQ multiplex PCR assay. The multiplex PCR relied on a mix of 60 forward primers for TCR Vbeta segments and 13 reverse primers for TCR Jbeta segments. The CDR3 region of rearranged TCR beta genes was amplified from genomic DNA by a multiplex PCR assay. The Illumina HiSeq System was used to sequence the amplified TCR beta libraries as 87-base-pair reads. The original methods were these. A later analysis counted approximately 76 million unique TCR beta chains across the 666 repertoires, and around 12 million of these chains were shared by at least two donors. Raw reads were error-corrected and collapsed into unique sequences with a nearest-neighbor algorithm that merged closely related sequences to remove PCR and sequencing errors. To assign V, D and J gene segments, CDR3 sequences were aligned to IMGT reference sequences. For a sequence to be retained, at least a six-nucleotide match to both a V gene segment and a J gene segment was required. A rearrangement was called productive if the CDR3 had no stop codons and remained in frame with V and J, and every other rearrangement was called non-productive. CDR3 was defined by IMGT convention, running from the second conserved V-encoded cysteine to the conserved J-encoded phenylalanine. The earlier analysis of about 620 of the donors excluded sequences that lacked an unambiguous match to a single V gene segment. An earlier analysis of approximately 590 of the donors called V segments functional above 56.7% productive rearrangements and segregating when the between-donor standard deviation exceeded 5%. To diagnose cytomegalovirus status from the catalog of TCR beta chain sequences, a statistical classification framework was built. V and J gene assignment, in a later analysis, came from comparing TCR nucleotide sequences with IMGT/GENE-DB human TR gene sequences. In a later analysis, CDR3 sequences and most-parsimonious VDJ recombination scenarios were assigned using the TCRdist pipeline. In a later analysis, each TCR beta chain was defined by its CDR3 amino acid sequence together with its V-gene family, and reads without a unique V-gene family were excluded. A later analysis removed roughly 590 highly shared, low-generation-probability nucleotide sequences to deal with suspected cross-contamination and a sequencing artifact. For each public chain, a later analysis derived a clonal expansion index from normalized ranks of inferred template counts within each repertoire. Generation probabilities in a later analysis came from a VDJ recombination model fitted to out-of-frame rearrangements, and those results were checked against IGoR. In a later analysis, hypergeometric tests were used to score TCR-TCR, TCR-HLA and TCR-CMV co-occurrence, with a repertoire-size bias correction applied to TCR pairs. To estimate false discovery rates, a later analysis permuted the HLA or CMV assignments 20 times. In a later analysis, co-occurring TCRs were grouped using DBSCAN, with TCRdist sequence similarity added in when clustering inside HLA-allele-positive subsets. Repertoires with fewer than 30,000 or more than 120,000 public chains were left out of co-occurrence clustering, as were five repertoires with anomalous nucleotide sharing. TCRdb mirrors the immuneACCESS table, restricted to in-frame sequences. Some clones are absent from its copies; in checked studies, under half trace to an unresolved V gene, and the reason for the others is unknown. V and J calls and clone size are as listed in that table; D and trimming were resolved from the DNA. The sample yields roughly 110,000 clones; more than 65% were counted once. The ten most abundant clones make up about 6.1% of the sample.

The cohort comprised fewer than 750 healthy bone marrow donors. Cohort members were all nominally healthy when sampled, although unrecorded immune exposures were likely present. The donor was CMV seropositive and belonged to the group of about 290 seropositive cohort members. Every donor gave a peripheral blood sample, and the peripheral blood mononuclear cells from that sample were used for TCR beta sequencing. Genomic DNA extraction from the blood cell samples was performed with the Qiagen DNeasy Blood Extraction Kit. The junction shows trimming of 2 bases on V and 6 bases on J, plus 13 bases between the germline ends. CDR1 ENHRY and CDR2 SYGVKD were looked up in the germline V gene. The CDR3 has 14 amino acids, counting the end cysteine and phenylalanine. CDR3 DNA is the only sequence kept; it has 42 bases, read in frame from the first base. As for this clone: Its binding antigen is unknown. There are no base qualities to consult, and no much larger clone falls within one base.

Results the study describes overall, beyond this receptor: In a later analysis, the rate of TCR association differed among HLA loci, with DRB1 alleles having the most associated TCRs and HLA-C alleles having the fewest. A later analysis reported that several top co-occurrence clusters appeared linked to parvovirus B19, influenza, CMV and Epstein-Barr virus. According to a later genetic analysis, donors in an Asian-associated ancestry cluster had fewer N-insertions in productive TCRs than the approximately 670-donor mean. The study listed 170 or so TCR beta chains as associated with cytomegalovirus. A later analysis found that most CMV-associated TCR beta chains appeared HLA-restricted, with HLA associations seemingly driven largely by CMV exposure. Linkage disequilibrium might explain the correlated functional status among segregating V segments, but an unknown experimental factor could not be ruled out. The presence/absence analyses assumed that sequencing depth was roughly uniform across donors, and that assumption may not be true. A cluster of highly shared sequence variants was judged likely to represent a technical artifact of the sequencing pipeline. Immune exposure information for the cohort was limited to CMV serostatus. Because some donors lacked HLA typing at each locus, the association tests relied only on the typed subset. The 87-base-pair reads could not distinguish some IMGT-functional V segments, including TRBV6-2 and TRBV6-3, so those segments were excluded. In a later analysis, HLA-associated TCR beta chains showed more clonal expansion and lower generation probabilities than non-associated chains that were equally common. Most TCR sequences were seen in very few donors, while some public TCRs were found in many individuals. In an earlier analysis of some 500 of the donors, most TCR beta V segments appeared in productive rearrangements about 87% or about 30% of the time, broadly matching IMGT annotations. The earlier analysis of 587 of the donors excluded fewer than 20 rarely observed V segments, including chromosome 9 orphons, because counts were too low. A later genetic analysis associated a missense DCLRE1C variant with V-gene and J-gene trimming of TCR beta chains, and an independent cohort replicated the association. A further reported finding was that TCR beta sequences accurately predicted the HLA-A and HLA-B alleles for most subjects in the first cohort. The authors suggested that the approach could potentially be extended to other disease states and immunological phenotypes. In a later analysis, 15,000 to 20,000 TCR beta sequences were associated with specific HLA alleles at a false discovery rate of 0.05. Only TCR beta chains were sequenced in this cohort, and the absence of alpha or paired-chain data limited detectable features. Three of the identified cytomegalovirus-associated TCR beta chains were confirmed in vitro to be specific for cytomegalovirus antigens. Assigning TCR associations to individual alleles was difficult when HLA alleles, especially DR and DQ, strongly co-occurred. Cytomegalovirus status was reported to be diagnosed by the classifier with high specificity and sensitivity in both the original and validation cohorts.

This chain is built from TRBV10-3 and TRBJ1-1; TRBD1 could be the D gene, as 6 bases match. The sample taken for sequencing was PBMCs. The TCR comes from a woman aged 45 to 65 in good health and CMV-seropositive. At the DNA level, the sequence is TGTGCCATCAGTGAGGGGCAGGGGACCCCTGAAGCTTTCTTT. It translates as CAISEGQGTPEAFF.